One and the same sample provided the 21 T cell receptor beta chains below, sequenced in a study of a mutant IDH1 vaccine in newly diagnosed glioma. Described time point: baseline, week 1 (first vaccination visit). Regarding treatment: pre-vaccination baseline after standard-of-care therapy. Data came from immunoSEQ multiplex PCR; TCRdb stores just in-frame clones and leaves some out. The sample lists about 92,000 clones; just under 80% were seen once. Sequences were derived from PBMCs, sampled from a glioma patient treated with radiotherapy, temozolomide or both. Every receptor here comes from a man aged 35-49 years with glioma.

J is TRBJ2-7 and V is TRBV30; no clear D gene. The V gene lost 2 bases and the J gene lost 6 bases, with 11 bases spanning the gap. CDR3 size: 12 residues. CDR1 and CDR2 from the germline V gene are GTSNPN and SVGIG (reference sequence). CDR3 bases: TGTGCCTGGAGTCCCCAACTGGGCGAGCAGTACTTC. Protein sequence: CAWSPQLGEQYF.

V usage is TRBV4-3 and J usage is TRBJ1-6, with D possibly matching TRBD1 (5 bases). The CDR3 extends over 17 amino acids. CDR1 and CDR2 (germline): LGHNA, YSLEER. The V and J ends lost 0 bases and 7 bases respectively, with 16 bases between them. CDR3 DNA: TGCGCCAGCAGCCAAGATAGTAGTCGGGGGTCGAATTCACCCCTCCACTTT. It codes for CASSQDSSRGSNSPLHF.

CDR3 loop: CASSYSGTGTSYTF. In nucleotides, the CDR3 is TGTGCCAGCAGTTACTCTGGGACAGGGACGAGCTACACCTTC. V and J are TRBV6-5 and TRBJ1-2; 9 nucleotides line up with TRBD1. This CDR3 spans 14 amino acids. The J segment lost 9 bases and the V segment lost 0 bases, leaving 5 bases of the junction unmatched. CDR1 and CDR2 from the germline V gene are MNHEY and SVGAGI.

This chain's CDR3 is CASSLSEYTQYF. DNA of the CDR3: TGTGCCAGCAGCTTATCCGAGTATACGCAGTATTTT. The V gene is TRBV7-2, the J gene TRBJ2-3; no clear D. Looked up from germline, CDR1 is SGHTA and CDR2 is FQGNSA. This CDR3 spans 12 amino acids. Trimming cost V 2 bases and J 7 bases, with 7 bases left between them.

The rearrangement joins TRBV6-6 to TRBJ1-5; tentative D call: TRBD1 (6 bases). V was cut by 6 bases and J by 9 bases, with 15 bases left in between. The CDR3 covers 13 residues. The germline V gene encodes CDR1 MNHNY and CDR2 SVGAGI (reference sequence). CDR3: CASSTGNAGPQHF. DNA of the CDR3: TGTGCCAGCAGCACAGGGAACGCGGGGCCCCAGCATTTT.

In this sample, this clone turned up once. The chain employs TRBV9 and TRBJ2-2; 7 nucleotides line up with TRBD1. Germline trimming cut 4 bases from V and 0 bases from J; bases unmatched to any gene: 6. CDR1 is SGDLS, CDR2 YYNGEE, per germline. The CDR3 has 16 residues. CDR3 DNA: TGTGCCAGCAGCTCCGACAGGGCGACGAACACCGGGGAGCTGTTTTTT. It specifies CASSSDRATNTGELFF.

V gene TRBV7-2 combines with J gene TRBJ2-3, with D hard to call. CDR3 length: 12 amino acids. V was cut by 7 bases and J by 3 bases, with 8 bases left in between. Germline V gene lookup returns CDR1 SGHTA and CDR2 FQGNSA. CDR3 DNA: TGTGCCAGCAACGCCGGAACAGATACGCAGTATTTT. Residues: CASNAGTDTQYF.

The gene calls are TRBV27 and TRBJ2-1; a possible D gene is TRBD2 (5 bases). Germline V gene data show CDR1 as MNHEY and CDR2 as SMNVEV (reference sequence). CDR3 length equals 15 residues. The ends were cut back, 6 bases at V and 0 bases at J, with 12 bases in the middle. DNA of the CDR3: TGTGCCAGCAGGAAACTAGGGAGCTCCTACAATGAGCAGTTCTTC. It yields the protein CASRKLGSSYNEQFF.

This chain connects TRBV7-2 to TRBJ2-3; D assignment may be TRBD1 or TRBD2 (6 bases each). V dropped 5 bases and J dropped 0 bases, with 12 bases sitting between them. This CDR3 has 15 amino acids. The germline gives CDR1 SGHTA, CDR2 FQGNSA. CDR3 DNA: TGTGCCAGCAGCCAAGACGGGGGCAGCACAGATACGCAGTATTTT. This sequence encodes CASSQDGGSTDTQYF.

The chain combines TRBV7-2 with TRBJ2-2, with 7 bases aligning to TRBD2. The V gene's germline CDR1 is SGHTA and CDR2 FQGNSA. CDR3 length: 15 amino acids. V lost 4 bases to trimming and J lost 0 bases; unmatched junction nucleotides: 2. CDR3 sequence (DNA): TGTGCCAGCAGCTGGAGCGGGGCGAACACCGGGGAGCTGTTTTTT. Translated, it gives CASSWSGANTGELFF.

This chain uses TRBV7-9 with TRBJ2-6, with TRBD2 as a possible D gene (6 bases). The germline CDR1 and CDR2 sequences are SEHNR and FQNEAQ (reference sequence). The CDR3 extends over 15 amino acids. V was shortened by 3 bases and J by 3 bases, with 9 bases between the two germline ends. This chain's CDR3 is CASSFQGGGANVLTF. CDR3 nucleotide sequence: TGTGCCAGCAGCTTTCAGGGAGGTGGGGCCAACGTCCTGACTTTC.

This clone appeared a single time. The chain couples TRBV28 to TRBJ2-1; TRBD2 aligns across 10 bases. The ends lost 9 bases at V and 6 bases at J; junction bases unmatched: 2. This CDR3 region has 12 residues. Germline V gene sequence: CDR1 MDHEN, CDR2 SYDVKM. CDR3 DNA: TGTGCCAGTCAGCGGGAGGGCAATGAGCAGTTCTTC. It codes for CASQREGNEQFF.

J is TRBJ2-1 and V is TRBV11-2, with D perhaps TRBD2 (6 bases). CDR3 size: 16 residues. V was pared by 4 bases and J by 0 bases, with 13 bases between. Germline V gives CDR1 SGHAT, CDR2 FQNNGV. The DNA of the CDR3 is TGTGCCAGCAGCTCCCCCGGGAGAACCTCCTACAATGAGCAGTTCTTC. It yields the protein CASSSPGRTSYNEQFF. The variable domain in full, completed from reference TRBV11-2 and TRBJ2-1, reads EAGVAQSPRYKIIEKRQSVAFWCNPISGHATLYWYQQILGQGPKLLIQFQNNGVVDDSQLPKDRFSAERLKGVDSTLKIQPAKLEDSAVYLCASSSPGRTSYNEQFFGPGTRLTVL.

V and J are TRBV6-1 and TRBJ2-7; 8 nucleotides align to TRBD1. Germline CDR1 reads MNHNS; CDR2 reads SASEGT. After removal of 4 bases from V and 7 bases from J, the junction contained 6 bases not matched to a gene. The CDR3 loop spans 13 amino acids. CDR3 coding DNA: TGTGCCAGCAGTGGCTGGACAGGGACTGAGCAGTACTTC. Its translation: CASSGWTGTEQYF.

CDR3 sequence reads: CASSLTTGSQPQHF. The DNA of the CDR3 is TGTGCCAGCAGCTTAACGACAGGGAGCCAGCCCCAGCATTTT. The chain is built from TRBV7-6 and TRBJ1-5; 7 bases are shared with TRBD1. Germline assignment: CDR1 SGHVS and CDR2 FNYEAQ. Losses at the gene ends were 2 bases for V and 7 bases for J; bases not matched to a gene: 5. This CDR3 region has 14 residues.

In its sample, this clone was seen a few times. The chain has TRBV5-6 and TRBJ1-1, with TRBD1 matching over 7 bases. The CDR3 loop spans 15 amino acids. Per germline, CDR1 SGHDT and CDR2 YYEEEE. J was trimmed by 0 bases and V by 4 bases; bases with no gene match: 6. CDR3: CASSRLTGLNTEAFF. The DNA for the CDR3 is TGTGCCAGCAGCCGACTGACAGGGTTGAACACTGAAGCTTTCTTT.

This sequence joins TRBV30 and TRBJ2-3; D gene uncertain. The germline CDR1 and CDR2 sequences are GTSNPN and SVGIG (reference sequence). The CDR3 extends over 13 amino acids. V dropped 3 bases and J dropped 0 bases, with 7 bases sitting between them. DNA of the CDR3: TGTGCCTGGAGACGGGCTAGCACAGATACGCAGTATTTT. It codes for CAWRRASTDTQYF. The variable domain in full, completed from reference TRBV30 and TRBJ2-3, reads SQTIHQWPATLVQPVGSPLSLECTVEGTSNPNLYWYRQAAGRGLQLLFYSVGIGQISSEVPQNLSASRPQDRQFILSSKKLLLSDSGFYLCAWRRASTDTQYFGPGTRLTVL.

This clone has only one observation. The CDR3 loop reads CASSLAVGYEQYF. CDR3 DNA: TGTGCCAGCAGCTTAGCAGTAGGTTACGAGCAGTACTTC. The J gene is TRBJ2-7, the V gene TRBV7-9; D is unresolved. Germline CDR1 reads SEHNR; CDR2 reads FQNEAQ (reference sequence). The CDR3 spans 13 residues. Trimming cost V 0 bases and J 4 bases, with 7 bases left between them.

V is TRBV28 and J is TRBJ2-7; 7 bases align to TRBD1. The CDR3 has 14 amino acids. Germline V lookup: CDR1 MDHEN, CDR2 SYDVKM. The V and J ends lost 5 bases and 7 bases, in that order; junction bases with no gene match: 11. CDR3 sequence reads: CASSPQTGLKEQYF. CDR3 nucleotides: TGTGCCAGCAGTCCGCAGACAGGGTTGAAGGAGCAGTACTTC.

The chain combines TRBV9 with TRBJ2-3; the D gene is possibly TRBD1 (6 bases). Germline V gene lookup returns CDR1 SGDLS and CDR2 YYNGEE. The CDR3 is 15 amino acids. Deletions cut 4 bases from V and 4 bases from J, with 16 bases between. Here the CDR3 DNA reads TGTGCCAGCAGCCTACAGGATAACAGGGCAGATACGCAGTATTTT. Its translation: CASSLQDNRADTQYF.

This clone is a singleton in its sample. This sequence joins TRBV19 and TRBJ1-1; D ambiguous. Germline loops: CDR1 LNHDA, CDR2 SQIVND (reference sequence). This CDR3 is built from 17 residues. V gave up 3 bases and J gave up 1 base, with 18 bases separating them. CDR3 sequence reads: CASSIENIWFRNTEAFF. The DNA for the CDR3 is TGTGCCAGTAGTATTGAAAACATCTGGTTCAGGAACACTGAAGCTTTCTTT. The full variable domain, with the rest looked up from reference TRBV19 and TRBJ1-1, is DGGITQSPKYLFRKEGQNVTLSCEQNLNHDAMYWYRQDPGQGLRLIYYSQIVNDFQKGDIAEGYSVSREKKESFPLTVTSAQKNPTAFYLCASSIENIWFRNTEAFFGQGTRLTVV.